This TCR beta chain comes out of a study of blood T cell repertoires in COVID-19. Whole-study context: The United States, Italy and Spain were the sources of the acute and convalescent COVID-19 samples. Nucleic acid was either cDNA or gDNA, and it came from T cells, B-cell-depleted T cells, or PBMCs.

V trimming: 5 bases; J trimming: 9 bases; junction bases outside the gene matches: 12. CDR3 size: 15 residues. CDR1 SGHDT and CDR2 YYEEEE come from the germline V gene. In the original workflow: Quantification of nucleated cells was approximated via reference gene primer amplification. Assay used: immunoSEQ multiplex PCR; TCRdb lists only in-frame clones, some missing. That table supplies the V and J calls and clone size; D and trimming were determined from the DNA. The profile covers around 80,000 clones, with approximately 86% appearing a single time and around 4.8% taken by the ten largest. This clone turned up a few times.

The rearrangement links TRBV5-6 to TRBJ2-7; 12 bases align to TRBD1. The clonotype comes from a woman of 80 years or more with acute or convalescent COVID-19. Sequenced: peripheral blood. The CDR3 bases are TGTGCCAGCAGATACACCGGGACAGGGGGCAGGCGGCAGTACTTC. This gives the protein CASRYTGTGGRRQYF.